Detailed here is one T cell receptor (beta chain). In the original processing: Amplification of reference gene primers provided the estimated nucleated cell counts. Only in-frame clones appear in the TCRdb table, and some are missing; sequencing was by immunoSEQ multiplex PCR. D and trimming come from the DNA, and the V and J calls and clone size come from that table. Found here are some 14,000 clones, 86% of them singletons; the top ten hold 52%. This entry belongs to a study of blood T cell repertoires in COVID-19. At the level of the study: The United States, Italy and Spain were the sources of the acute and convalescent COVID-19 samples.

CDR1 is SGHRS, CDR2 YFSETQ, per germline. The CDR3 consists of 12 residues. The V end was cut by 0 bases, the J end by 8 bases, with 8 bases between. The sequenced material came from peripheral blood. The genes are TRBV5-1 and TRBJ1-1; no firm D call. The sequence came from a man aged 60 to 69 with acute or convalescent COVID-19. The CDR3, as DNA: TGCGCCAGCAGCTTGGACAGAGACGAAGCTTTCTTT. Its translation: CASSLDRDEAFF.